The clone carrying this TCR beta chain was seen more than once but under ten times. The data originate from a study of blood T cells in healthy people across ages. At the level of the study: The capture of about one barcoded beta molecule per two T cells was achieved by template switching.

A J-beta primer mix and a sample-barcoded 5' primer were used in a second PCR of roughly 6 to 11 cycles. TCRdb recomputed calls from the 5' RACE reads with MiXCR, one row per CDR3 protein. This sample has over 750,000 distinct CDR3 sequences, with 25% found just once. The CDR3 has 13 residues. Per the germline V gene, CDR1 is PRHDT and CDR2 is FYEKMQ (reference sequence). This same sample was also taken into another study, of T cells of mothers and their children.

This TCR was sampled from a boy aged 10-17 years in good health. The chain employs TRBV13 and TRBJ2-1; no clear D. The end of the DNA is better explained by TRBJ2-7, so the J call may be wrong. Source material: blood. The CDR3 DNA reads as TGTGCCAGCAGCTCCGCGTCATTCTACGAGCAGTACTTC. Residues: CASSSASFYEQYF.